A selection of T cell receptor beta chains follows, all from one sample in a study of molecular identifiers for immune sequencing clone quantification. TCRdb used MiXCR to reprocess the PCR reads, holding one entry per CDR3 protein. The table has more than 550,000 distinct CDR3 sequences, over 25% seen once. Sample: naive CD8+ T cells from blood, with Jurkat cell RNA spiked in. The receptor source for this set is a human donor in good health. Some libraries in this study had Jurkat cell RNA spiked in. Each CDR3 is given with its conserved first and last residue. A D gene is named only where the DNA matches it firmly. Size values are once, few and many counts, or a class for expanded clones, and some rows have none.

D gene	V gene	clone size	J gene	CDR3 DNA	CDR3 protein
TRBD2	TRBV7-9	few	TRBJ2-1	TGTGCCAGCAGCCGATCGACTAGCCGGGCTGGGTACAATGAGCAGTTCTTC	CASSRSTSRAGYNEQFF
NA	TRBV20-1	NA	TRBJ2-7	TGCAGTGCTAGTGGATGGGGGAGTATAAAAGGCTACGAGCAGTACTTC	CSASGWGSIKGYEQYF
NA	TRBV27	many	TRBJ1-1	TGTGCCAGCAGTATATCCGGGACGCTCGACACTGAAGCTTTCTTT	CASSISGTLDTEAFF
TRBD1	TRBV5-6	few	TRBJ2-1	TGTGCCAGCAGCCATGGACAGGGGGTCTATGAGCAGTTCTTC	CASSHGQGVYEQFF
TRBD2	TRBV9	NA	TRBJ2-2	TGTGCCAGCAGCGTAGGTCGGCTAGCGGGGAACACCGGGGAGCTGTTTTTT	CASSVGRLAGNTGELFF
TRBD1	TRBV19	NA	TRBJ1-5	TGTGCCAGTGATCCGACAGGGGGTGGATATAGCAATCAGCCCCAGCATTTT	CASDPTGGGYSNQPQHF
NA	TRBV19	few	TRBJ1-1	TGTGCCAGTAGTACAGTCCGAGCCCACACTGAAGCTTTCTTT	CASSTVRAHTEAFF
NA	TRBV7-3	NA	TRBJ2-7	TGTGCCAGCAGCTTAGGAACCCATGGCGGGCGGGCCTCCTACGAGCAGTACTTC	CASSLGTHGGRASYEQYF
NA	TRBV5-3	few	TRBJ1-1	TGTGCCAGAAAGAACACTGAAGCTTTCTTT	CARKNTEAFF
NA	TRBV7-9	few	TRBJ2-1	TGTGCCAGCAGCTTAGGCAGGGTCAATGAGCAGTTCTTC	CASSLGRVNEQFF
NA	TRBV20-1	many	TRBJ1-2	TGCAGTGCTAGGAGGCTCCGTGACATCCATCCTTATGGCTACACCTTC	CSARRLRDIHPYGYTF
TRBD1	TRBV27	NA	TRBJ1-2	TGTGCCAGCAGCCAGATCCCTAACAGGGGTTGGAACTATGGCTACACCTTC	CASSQIPNRGWNYGYTF
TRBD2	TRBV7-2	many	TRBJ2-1	TGTGCCAGCAGCTTTAGCGGGGAGCAGTTCTTC	CASSFSGEQFF
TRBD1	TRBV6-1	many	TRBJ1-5	TGTGCCAGCAATGACGGACAGGGGGCATACAATCAGCCCCAGCATTTT	CASNDGQGAYNQPQHF
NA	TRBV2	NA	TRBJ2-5	TGTGCCAGCAGCCTTGGGACGGCGTACCAAGAGCCCCAGTACTTC	CASSLGTAYQEPQYF
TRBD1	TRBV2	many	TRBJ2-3	TGTGCCGAGTCATCAACACGGGACAGGGGCACAGATACGCAGTATTTT	CAESSTRDRGTDTQYF
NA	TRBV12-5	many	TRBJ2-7	TGTGCTAGTGGTTTGGACAGGGCGCAGGCCTACGAGCAGTACTTC	CASGLDRAQAYEQYF
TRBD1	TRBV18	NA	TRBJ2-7	TGTGCCAGCTCACTAGGAGGACAGGGTCACTACGAGCAGTACTTC	CASSLGGQGHYEQYF
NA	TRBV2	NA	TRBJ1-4	TGTGCCAGCAGTGGAGGTGTTCTGGAAATCGTGAGTGAAAAACTGTTTTTT	CASSGGVLEIVSEKLFF